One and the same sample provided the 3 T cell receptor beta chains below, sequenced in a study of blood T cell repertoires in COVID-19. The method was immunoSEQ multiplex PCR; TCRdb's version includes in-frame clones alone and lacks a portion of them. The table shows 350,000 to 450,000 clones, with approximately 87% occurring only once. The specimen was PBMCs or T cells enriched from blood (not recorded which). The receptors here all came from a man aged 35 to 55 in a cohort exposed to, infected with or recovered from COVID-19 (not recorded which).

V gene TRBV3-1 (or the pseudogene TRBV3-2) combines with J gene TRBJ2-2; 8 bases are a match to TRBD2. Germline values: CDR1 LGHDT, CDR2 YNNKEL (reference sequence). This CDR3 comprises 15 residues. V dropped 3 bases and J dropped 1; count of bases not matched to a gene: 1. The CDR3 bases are TGTGCCAGCAGCCACACTAGCGGGAACACCGGGGAGCTGTTTTTT. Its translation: CASSHTSGNTGELFF.

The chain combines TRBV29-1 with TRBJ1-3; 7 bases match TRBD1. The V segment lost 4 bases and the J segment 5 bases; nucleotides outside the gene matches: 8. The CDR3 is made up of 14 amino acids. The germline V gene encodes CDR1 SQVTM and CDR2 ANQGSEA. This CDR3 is CSVADDRVRNTIYF. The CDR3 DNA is TGCAGCGTTGCGGATGACAGGGTGCGAAACACCATATATTTT.

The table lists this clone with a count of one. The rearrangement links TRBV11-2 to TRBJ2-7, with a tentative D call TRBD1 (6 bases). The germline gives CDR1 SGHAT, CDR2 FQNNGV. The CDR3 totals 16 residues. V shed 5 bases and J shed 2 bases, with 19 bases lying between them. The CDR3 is CASSRGWSRGPYEQYF. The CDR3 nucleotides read TGTGCCAGCAGCAGGGGGTGGTCCCGGGGCCCCTACGAGCAGTACTTC. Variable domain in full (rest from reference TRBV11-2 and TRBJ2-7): EAGVAQSPRYKIIEKRQSVAFWCNPISGHATLYWYQQILGQGPKLLIQFQNNGVVDDSQLPKDRFSAERLKGVDSTLKIQPAKLEDSAVYLCASSRGWSRGPYEQYFGPGTRLTVT.